These 9 T cell receptor beta chains were all obtained from the same sample, sequenced in a study of metastatic and nonmetastatic thyroid tumors. TCRdb re-called clones from the PCR reads using MiXCR. The data hold approximately 2,200 clones, with about a tenth observed a single time. Each patient came to thyroid surgery without any prior treatment (of any kind). Sequencing was carried out using tumor tissue. These receptors originate from a female donor with papillary thyroid cancer or a benign thyroid nodule (not recorded which). Some clones in this sample may be carry-over from other donors' samples.

This clone is deemed medium-sized (0.01 to 0.1%). The chain carries TRBV15 and TRBJ1-5, with 8 bases that match TRBD1. J lost 1 base, V lost 0 bases, and 5 bases had no gene match. Germline CDR1 LNHNV, CDR2 YYDKDF (reference sequence). This CDR3 is 17 amino acids long. In DNA form, the CDR3 reads TGTGCCACCAGCAGAGATCGTACAGGGGGAAGCAATCAGCCCCAGCATTTT. Translating it yields CATSRDRTGGSNQPQHF.

Turning to this clone: At one end the junction does not follow the germline gene, possibly because of a read error. The same CDR3 arises from other DNA sequences in this sample as well. The chain uses TRBV20-1 and TRBJ2-7, with 9 bases aligning to TRBD1. CDR1 DFQATT and CDR2 SNEGSKA come from the germline V gene (reference sequence). The CDR3 runs 17 residues. In nucleotides, the CDR3 is TGCAGTGCCAGAGTTGGGGACAGGGTGGTTACCCCCTACGAGCAGTACTTC. This sequence encodes CSARVGDRVVTPYEQYF.

Relative to its sample, this clone is medium-sized. The CDR3 DNA reads as TGTGCCAGCAGCTTCGCATCTAGAACTGGCTACACCTTC. Protein sequence: CASSFASRTGYTF. The rearrangement uses TRBV7-2 and TRBJ1-2; D not certain. The CDR3 length is 13 residues. Trimming cost V 3 bases and J 7 bases, with 12 bases left between them. The V gene's germline CDR1 is SGHTA and CDR2 FQGNSA.

The V gene is TRBV7-2, the J gene TRBJ2-1; no definite D call. Germline V gives CDR1 SGHTA, CDR2 FQGNSA. The CDR3 contains 14 residues. Trimming removed 2 bases from V and 7 bases from J, with 12 bases in between. CDR3 amino acids: CASSLCVSQNEQFF. The CDR3 nucleotides read TGTGCCAGCAGCTTATGTGTGTCTCAGAATGAGCAGTTCTTC.

This clone is deemed large. The chain carries TRBV6-1 and TRBJ2-7, with TRBD2 as a possible D gene (5 bases). The CDR3 is 14 amino acids. Trimming took 5 bases from V and 4 from J, leaving 15 bases between them. Germline CDR1 reads MNHNS; CDR2 reads SASEGT. The DNA for the CDR3 is TGTGCCAGCAGTTCCCTGGGAGTTTTATACGAGCAGTACTTC. It translates to CASSSLGVLYEQYF.

Within the sample, this clone is large. The chain employs TRBV6-1 and TRBJ2-7; 10 positions agree with TRBD1. Germline V gene data show CDR1 as MNHNS and CDR2 as SASEGT. This CDR3 has 16 amino acids. Trimming took 6 bases from V and 5 from J; bases not matched to a gene: 13. The CDR3 DNA reads as TGTGCCAGCAGAATGACAGGGGGCGCAGTTGACCACGAGCAGTACTTC. Residues: CASRMTGGAVDHEQYF.

Relative to its sample, this clone is medium-sized (0.01 to 0.1%). The chain carries TRBV24-1 and TRBJ2-3, with a possible D match to TRBD1 (6 bases). This CDR3 is built from 13 residues. V shed 12 bases and J shed 0 bases, with 12 bases lying between them. Germline V gene sequence: CDR1 KGHDR, CDR2 SFDVKD. The CDR3 DNA is TGTGCCTCACAGGGAGATAGCACAGATACGCAGTATTTT. This codes for CASQGDSTDTQYF.

This clone rates as medium-sized. V gene TRBV7-8 combines with J gene TRBJ1-1; D possibly corresponds to TRBD1 (6 bases). The ends were cut back, 2 bases at V and 3 bases at J, with 13 bases in the middle. The germline V gene encodes CDR1 SGHVS and CDR2 FQNEAQ. This CDR3 is built from 15 residues. CDR3 loop: CASSLRPGEDTEAFF. As DNA, the CDR3 is TGTGCCAGCAGCTTACGCCCAGGGGAGGACACTGAAGCTTTCTTT.

This clone is labeled as medium-sized (0.01 to 0.1%). A single base separates this from a much larger clone, so it may be a read error. The CDR3 loop is CAGSVEGGENTEAFF. The CDR3 DNA is TGTGCCGGCAGTGTGGAGGGCGGGGAGAACACTGAAGCTTTCTTT. This sequence joins TRBV2 and TRBJ1-1, with no clear D. This CDR3 contains 15 residues. CDR1 and CDR2 from the germline V gene are SNHLY and FYNNEI.